This T cell receptor (beta chain) appears in the sequencing data of a study of cytomegalovirus exposure and HLA in healthy donors. The primer mix had 60 Vbeta and 13 Jbeta primers. Method: immunoSEQ multiplex PCR; TCRdb's copy keeps in-frame clones and lacks some. The repertoire consists of under 200,000 clones, with roughly 82% occurring once and the leading ten covering 0.5% to 0.55%. Germline V gives CDR1 SGHTA, CDR2 FQGNSA. CDR3 length: 13 residues. Trimming took 1 base from V and 4 from J, leaving 6 bases between them. The chain combines TRBV7-2 with TRBJ2-3; D not resolved. The sample comprised PBMCs. The source is a woman between 50 and 59 years old in good health and CMV-seronegative. CDR3 sequence (DNA): TGTGCCAGCAGCTTAGTCCGGGCAGATACGCAGTATTTT. Amino acid sequence: CASSLVRADTQYF.